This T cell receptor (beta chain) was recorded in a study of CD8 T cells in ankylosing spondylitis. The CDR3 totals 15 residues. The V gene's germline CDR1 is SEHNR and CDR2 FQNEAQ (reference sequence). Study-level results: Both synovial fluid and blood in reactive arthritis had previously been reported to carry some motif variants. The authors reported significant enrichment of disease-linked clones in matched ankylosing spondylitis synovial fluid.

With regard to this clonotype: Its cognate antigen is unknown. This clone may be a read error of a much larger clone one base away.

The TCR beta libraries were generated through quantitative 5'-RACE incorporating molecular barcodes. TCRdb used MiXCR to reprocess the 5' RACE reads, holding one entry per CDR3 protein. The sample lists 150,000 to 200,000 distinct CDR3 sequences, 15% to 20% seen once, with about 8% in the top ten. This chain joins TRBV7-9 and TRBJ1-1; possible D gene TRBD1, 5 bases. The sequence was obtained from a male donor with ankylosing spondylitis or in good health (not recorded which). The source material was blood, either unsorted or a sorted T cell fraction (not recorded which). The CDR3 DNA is TGTGCCAGCAGCTTTGCGGGGACCATGAAAACTGAAGCTTTCTTT. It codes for CASSFAGTMKTEAFF.